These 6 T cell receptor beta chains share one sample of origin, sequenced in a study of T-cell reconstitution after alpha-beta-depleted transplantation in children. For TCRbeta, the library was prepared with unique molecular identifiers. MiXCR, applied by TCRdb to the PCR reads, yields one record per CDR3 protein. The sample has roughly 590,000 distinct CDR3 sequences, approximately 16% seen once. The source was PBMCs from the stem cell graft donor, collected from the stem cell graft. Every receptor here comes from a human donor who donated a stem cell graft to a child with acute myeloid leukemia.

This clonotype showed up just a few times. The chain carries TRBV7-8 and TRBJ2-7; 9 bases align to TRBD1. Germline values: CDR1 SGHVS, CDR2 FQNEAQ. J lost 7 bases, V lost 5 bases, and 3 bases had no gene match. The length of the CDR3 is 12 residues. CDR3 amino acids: CASSRTGEEQYV. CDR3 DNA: TGTGCCAGCAGCCGGACAGGGGAAGAGCAGTACGTC.

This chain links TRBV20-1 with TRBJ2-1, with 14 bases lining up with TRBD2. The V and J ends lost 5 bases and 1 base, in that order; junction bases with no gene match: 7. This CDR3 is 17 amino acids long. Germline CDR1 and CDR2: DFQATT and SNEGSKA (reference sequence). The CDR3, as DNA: TGCAGTGCTTACGGGACTAGCGGGGGCCTTTCCTACAATGAGCAGTTCTTC. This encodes CSAYGTSGGLSYNEQFF.

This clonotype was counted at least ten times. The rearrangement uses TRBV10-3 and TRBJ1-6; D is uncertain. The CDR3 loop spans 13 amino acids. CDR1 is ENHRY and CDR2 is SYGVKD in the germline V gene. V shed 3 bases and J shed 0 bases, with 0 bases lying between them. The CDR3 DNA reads TGTGCCATCAGTGACTCCTATAATTCACCCCTCCACTTT. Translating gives CAISDSYNSPLHF.

This CDR3 reads CASSATGSPGNTIYF. CDR3 DNA: TGTGCCAGCAGCGCCACAGGCTCCCCGGGGAACACCATATATTTT. V gene TRBV7-2 combines with J gene TRBJ1-3; D may be TRBD1 (5 bases). Germline assignment: CDR1 SGHTA and CDR2 FQGNSA. This CDR3 contains 15 residues. V lost 5 bases and J lost 7, with 18 bases in between.

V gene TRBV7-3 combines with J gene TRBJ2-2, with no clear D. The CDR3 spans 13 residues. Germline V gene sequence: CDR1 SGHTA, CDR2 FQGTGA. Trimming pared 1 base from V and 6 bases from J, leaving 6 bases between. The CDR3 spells CASSLRKAGELFF. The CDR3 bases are TGTGCCAGCAGCTTAAGAAAGGCCGGGGAGCTGTTTTTT.

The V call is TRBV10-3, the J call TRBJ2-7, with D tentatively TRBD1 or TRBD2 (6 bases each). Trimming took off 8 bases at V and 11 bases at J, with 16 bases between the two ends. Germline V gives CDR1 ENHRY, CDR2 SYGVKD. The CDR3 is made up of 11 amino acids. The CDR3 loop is CAIGGGTGKYF. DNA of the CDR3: TGTGCCATCGGAGGGGGAACAGGGAAGTACTTC.